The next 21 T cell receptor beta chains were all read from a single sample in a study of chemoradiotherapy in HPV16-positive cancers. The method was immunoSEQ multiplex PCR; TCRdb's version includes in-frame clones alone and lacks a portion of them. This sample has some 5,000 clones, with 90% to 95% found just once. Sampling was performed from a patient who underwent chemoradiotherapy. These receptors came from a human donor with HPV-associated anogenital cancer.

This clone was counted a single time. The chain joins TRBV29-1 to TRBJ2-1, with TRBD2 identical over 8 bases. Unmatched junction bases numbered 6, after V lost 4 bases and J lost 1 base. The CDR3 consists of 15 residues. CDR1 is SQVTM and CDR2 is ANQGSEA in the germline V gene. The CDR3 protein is CSVAGSGGSYNEQFF. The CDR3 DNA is TGCAGCGTTGCTGGTTCGGGGGGGTCCTACAATGAGCAGTTCTTC.

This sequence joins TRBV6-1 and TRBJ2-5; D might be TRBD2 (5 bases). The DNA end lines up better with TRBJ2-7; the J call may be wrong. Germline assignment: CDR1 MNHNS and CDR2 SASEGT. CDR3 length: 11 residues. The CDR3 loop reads CASSAGYEQYF. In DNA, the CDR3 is TGTGCCAGCAGCGCGGGCTACGAGCAGTACTTC.

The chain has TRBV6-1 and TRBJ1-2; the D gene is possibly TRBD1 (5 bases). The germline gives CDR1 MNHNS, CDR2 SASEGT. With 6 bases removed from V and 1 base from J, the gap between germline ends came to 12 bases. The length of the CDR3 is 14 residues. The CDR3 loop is CASRAIGGNYGYTF. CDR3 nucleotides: TGTGCCAGCAGGGCCATCGGGGGTAACTATGGCTACACCTTC.

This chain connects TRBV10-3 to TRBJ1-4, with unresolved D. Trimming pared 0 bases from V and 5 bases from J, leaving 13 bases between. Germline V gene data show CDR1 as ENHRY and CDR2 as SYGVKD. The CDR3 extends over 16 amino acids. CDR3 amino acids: CAISESARASNEKLFF. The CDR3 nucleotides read TGTGCCATCAGTGAGTCGGCGCGGGCGTCGAATGAAAAACTGTTTTTT.

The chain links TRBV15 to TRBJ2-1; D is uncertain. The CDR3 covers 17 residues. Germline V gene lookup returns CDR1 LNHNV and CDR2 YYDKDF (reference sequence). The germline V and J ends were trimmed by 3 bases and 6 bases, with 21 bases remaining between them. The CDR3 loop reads CATSSVRSVAVGNEQFF. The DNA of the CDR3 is TGTGCCACCAGCAGCGTCCGATCGGTGGCGGTGGGCAATGAGCAGTTCTTC.

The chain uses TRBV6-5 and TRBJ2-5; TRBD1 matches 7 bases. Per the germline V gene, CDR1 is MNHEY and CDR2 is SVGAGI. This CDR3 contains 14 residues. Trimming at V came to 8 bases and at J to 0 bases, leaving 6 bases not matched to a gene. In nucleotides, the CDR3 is TGTGCCAGCGGCCTAGGGACAGACCAAGAGACCCAGTACTTC. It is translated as CASGLGTDQETQYF.

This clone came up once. This chain's CDR3 is CASSERDRGLVYGYTF. In nucleotides, the CDR3 is TGTGCCAGCAGTGAACGAGACAGGGGGCTGGTCTATGGCTACACCTTC. The chain recombines TRBV6-1 with TRBJ1-2, with 10 bases matching TRBD1. V gave up 2 bases and J gave up 4 bases; unmatched junction bases: 7. The CDR3 extends over 16 amino acids. Germline-derived CDR1 and CDR2 are MNHNS and SASEGT.

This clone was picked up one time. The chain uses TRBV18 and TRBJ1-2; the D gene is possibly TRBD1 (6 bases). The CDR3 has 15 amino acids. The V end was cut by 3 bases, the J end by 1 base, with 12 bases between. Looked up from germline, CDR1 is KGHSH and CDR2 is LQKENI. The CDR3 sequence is CASSPGQGHNYGYTF. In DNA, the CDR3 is TGTGCCAGCTCACCGGGGCAGGGGCATAACTATGGCTACACCTTC. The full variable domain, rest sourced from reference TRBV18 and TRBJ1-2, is NAGVMQNPRHLVRRRGQEARLRCSPMKGHSHVYWYRQLPEEGLKFMVYLQKENIIDESGMPKERFSAEFPKEGPSILRIQQVVRGDSAAYFCASSPGQGHNYGYTFGSGTRLTVV.

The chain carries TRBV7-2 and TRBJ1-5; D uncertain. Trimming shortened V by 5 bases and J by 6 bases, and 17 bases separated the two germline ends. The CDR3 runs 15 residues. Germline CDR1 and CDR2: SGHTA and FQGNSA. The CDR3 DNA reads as TGTGCCAGCAGCCCCCGCGGGGTGGTGGGTCAGCCCCAGCATTTT. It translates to CASSPRGVVGQPQHF.

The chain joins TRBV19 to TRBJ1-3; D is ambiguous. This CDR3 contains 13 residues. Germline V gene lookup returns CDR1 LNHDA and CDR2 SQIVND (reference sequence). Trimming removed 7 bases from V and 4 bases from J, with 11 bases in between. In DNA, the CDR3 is TGTGCCAGTACCCCCACCGAGGGAAACACCATATATTTT. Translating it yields CASTPTEGNTIYF.

The DNA of the CDR3 is TGTGCCAGCAGCTTTTCAGTATTGAACACTGAAGCTTTCTTT. Protein: CASSFSVLNTEAFF. The chain combines TRBV7-9 with TRBJ1-1; D is unclear. Germline assignment: CDR1 SEHNR and CDR2 FQNEAQ (reference sequence). The CDR3 spans 14 residues. With 3 bases removed from V and 0 bases from J, the gap between germline ends came to 8 bases.

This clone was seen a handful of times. For the CDR3, the DNA is TGCGCCAGCAGCCAAGTTATCGGGACGGCTTATGGCTACACCTTC. It is translated as CASSQVIGTAYGYTF. The gene calls are TRBV4-3 and TRBJ1-2; a weak D match, TRBD1 (5 bases). Germline V lookup: CDR1 LGHNA, CDR2 YSLEER. V lost 1 base and J 5 bases, leaving 14 bases between the germline ends. The CDR3 is 15 residues long.

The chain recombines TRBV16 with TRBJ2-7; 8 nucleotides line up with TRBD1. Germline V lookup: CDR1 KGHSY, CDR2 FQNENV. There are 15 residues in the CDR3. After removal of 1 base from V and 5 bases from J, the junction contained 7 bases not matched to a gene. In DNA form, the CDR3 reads TGTGCCAGCAGCCAATTGACAGGGGTGTACCACGAGCAGTACTTC. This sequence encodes CASSQLTGVYHEQYF.

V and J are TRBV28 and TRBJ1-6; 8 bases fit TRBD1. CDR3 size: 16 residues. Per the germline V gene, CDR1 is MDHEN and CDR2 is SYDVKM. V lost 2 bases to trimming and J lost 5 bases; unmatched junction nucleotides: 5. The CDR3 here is CASSLAGGRDNSPLHF. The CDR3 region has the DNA TGTGCCAGCAGTTTAGCAGGGGGCAGGGATAATTCACCCCTCCACTTT.

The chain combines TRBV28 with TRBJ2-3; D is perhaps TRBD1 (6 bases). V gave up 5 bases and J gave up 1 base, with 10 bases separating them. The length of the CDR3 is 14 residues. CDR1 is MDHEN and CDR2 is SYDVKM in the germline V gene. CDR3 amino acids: CASSPDSRTDTQYF. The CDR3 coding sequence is TGTGCCAGCAGTCCGGACAGTCGCACAGATACGCAGTATTTT.

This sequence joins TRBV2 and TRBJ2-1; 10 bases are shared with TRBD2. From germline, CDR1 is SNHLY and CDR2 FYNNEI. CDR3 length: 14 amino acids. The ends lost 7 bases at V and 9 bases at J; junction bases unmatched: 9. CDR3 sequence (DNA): TGTGCCAGCAATTTGGCTAGCGGGGGTGGTGAGCAGTTCTTC. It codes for CASNLASGGGEQFF.

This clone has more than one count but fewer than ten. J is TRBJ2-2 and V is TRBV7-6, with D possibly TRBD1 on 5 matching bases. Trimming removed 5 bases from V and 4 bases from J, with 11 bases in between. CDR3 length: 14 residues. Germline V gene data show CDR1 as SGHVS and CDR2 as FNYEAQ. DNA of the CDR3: TGTGCCAGCAGCCCAGTTGGGGCCACCGGGGAGCTGTTTTTT. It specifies CASSPVGATGELFF.

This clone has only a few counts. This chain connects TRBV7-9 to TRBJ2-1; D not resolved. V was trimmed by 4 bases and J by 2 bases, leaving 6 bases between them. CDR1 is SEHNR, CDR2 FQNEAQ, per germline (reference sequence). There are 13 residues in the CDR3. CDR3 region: CASSSETYNEQFF. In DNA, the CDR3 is TGTGCCAGCAGCTCCGAAACCTACAATGAGCAGTTCTTC. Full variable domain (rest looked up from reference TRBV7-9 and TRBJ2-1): DTGVSQNPRHKITKRGQNVTFRCDPISEHNRLYWYRQTLGQGPEFLTYFQNEAQLEKSRLLSDRFSAERPKGSFSTLEIQRTEQGDSAMYLCASSSETYNEQFFGPGTRLTVL.

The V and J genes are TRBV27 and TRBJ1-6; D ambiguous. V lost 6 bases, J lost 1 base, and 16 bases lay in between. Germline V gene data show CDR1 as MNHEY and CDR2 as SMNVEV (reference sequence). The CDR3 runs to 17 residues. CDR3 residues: CASSHKIDKSYNSPLHF. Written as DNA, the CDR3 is TGTGCCAGCAGCCACAAAATAGACAAGTCCTATAATTCACCCCTCCACTTT.

The CDR3 sequence is CASSAGTPGGNTIYF. The DNA for the CDR3 is TGCGCCAGCAGTGCAGGGACCCCGGGAGGAAACACCATATATTTT. This chain links TRBV5-1 with TRBJ1-3, with D perhaps matching TRBD1 (5 bases). The V end was cut by 5 bases, the J end by 4 bases, with 16 bases between. Germline-derived CDR1 and CDR2 are SGHRS and YFSETQ. The CDR3 extends over 15 amino acids.

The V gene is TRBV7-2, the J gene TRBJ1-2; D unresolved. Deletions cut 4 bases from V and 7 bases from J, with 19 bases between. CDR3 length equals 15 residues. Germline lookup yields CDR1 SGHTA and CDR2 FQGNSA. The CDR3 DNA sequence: TGTGCCAGCAGCTCCCCTATTCAAGGCCAACGTGGCTACACCTTC. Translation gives CASSSPIQGQRGYTF.